This passage covers 23 T cell receptor beta chains from one sample sequenced in a study of post-analysis software for immune sequencing data. The library was made from cDNA and included unique molecular identifiers. TCRdb fed the PCR reads into MiXCR, producing one record per CDR3 protein. The table shows about 150,000 distinct CDR3 sequences, with approximately 31% occurring only once. Findings and limits, study-wide: Roughly 5 TRBV segments occurring more often in patients than controls included TRBV5-6, TRBV5-1 and TRBV20-1.

No antigen has been assigned to these receptors. Sequencing was done on a sample of blood. The receptors here all came from a girl aged 5-17 years with multiple sclerosis.

The V call is TRBV7-2, the J call TRBJ2-1; the match to TRBD2 covers 11 bases. Gene TRBJ2-7 matches the end of the DNA better, so the J call may be wrong. The germline CDR1 and CDR2 sequences are SGHTA and FQGNSA. CDR3 length: 15 residues. CDR3 in DNA: TGTGCCAGCGAAATAGCGGGAGGGAATGACAATGAGCAGTACTTC. It encodes CASEIAGGNDNEQYF.

This clonotype was seen only a few times. The chain links TRBV15 to TRBJ1-6; D is undetermined. The CDR3 consists of 16 residues. V was cut by 0 bases and J by 5 bases, with 11 bases left in between. Germline CDR1 LNHNV, CDR2 YYDKDF (reference sequence). The CDR3 region has the DNA TGTGCCACCAGCAGAGATCGCACGGGGAATAATTCACCCCTCCACTTT. It yields the protein CATSRDRTGNNSPLHF.

This clonotype is a singleton in its sample. This may be a read error, as it is one base from a much larger clone. The chain links TRBV20-1 to TRBJ2-1, with 7 bases fitting TRBD1. Germline assignment: CDR1 DFQATT and CDR2 SNEGSKA (reference sequence). The CDR3 contains 16 residues. Germline trimming cut 4 bases from V and 0 bases from J; bases unmatched to any gene: 9. In DNA form, the CDR3 reads TGCAGTGCTACAGGACAGGAACGGATCTCCTACAATGAGCAGTTCTTC. This sequence encodes CSATGQERISYNEQFF.

This clonotype was detected only a few times. V usage is TRBV6-6 and J usage is TRBJ2-7; TRBD2 aligns across 7 bases. The CDR3 is made up of 14 amino acids. Germline assignment: CDR1 MNHNY and CDR2 SVGAGI (reference sequence). The trim removed 5 bases at V and 0 bases at J, leaving 4 bases unmatched. The CDR3 DNA follows: TGTGCCAGCAGTCTGACTAGCAGCTCCTACGAGCAGTACTTC. It encodes CASSLTSSSYEQYF.

This clonotype was found many times. V usage is TRBV7-2 and J usage is TRBJ2-7; D gene unclear. Germline V lookup: CDR1 SGHTA, CDR2 FQGNSA. Trimming stripped 4 bases from V and 2 bases from J, with 3 bases between. This CDR3 has 11 amino acids. The DNA for the CDR3 is TGTGCCAGCAGCTCAGCCTACGAGCAGTACTTC. Protein: CASSSAYEQYF.

This clonotype was counted many times. The chain has TRBV4-1 and TRBJ2-1; no reliable D call. The CDR3 spans 16 residues. Trimming pared 4 bases from V and 6 bases from J, leaving 19 bases between. CDR1 and CDR2 (germline): MGHRA, YSYEKL. In DNA form, the CDR3 reads TGCGCCAGCAGCCCACCCTTTAAGGGTTCTGGCAATGAGCAGTTCTTC. Translating it yields CASSPPFKGSGNEQFF.

The chain recombines TRBV15 with TRBJ1-2, with D uncertain. Deletions cut 4 bases from V and 4 bases from J, with 7 bases between. Germline CDR1 is LNHNV and CDR2 is YYDKDF (reference sequence). This CDR3 is 12 amino acids long. CDR3 nucleotide sequence: TGTGCCACCAGCACCTTGGCCTATGGCTACACCTTC. Its protein is CATSTLAYGYTF.

A remark on this clonotype: A read error may account for a junction end that differs from germline. The chain joins TRBV12-3 or TRBV12-4 to TRBJ1-2; the D is unclear. This CDR3 region has 13 residues. CDR3 region: CASSSPGSNVYTF. Here the CDR3 DNA reads TGTGCCAGTAGTTCCCCCGGGAGTAATGTCTACACCTTC.

This clonotype is a singleton in its sample. The chain uses TRBV19 and TRBJ1-5, with TRBD1 matching 8 bases. V lost 7 bases and J lost 5; bases outside the gene matches: 10. The CDR3 is 15 amino acids. Germline-derived CDR1 and CDR2 are LNHDA and SQIVND (reference sequence). CDR3 nucleotide sequence: TGTGCCAGTACCCCGGGGACAGGAGTGGATCAGCCCCAGCATTTT. This encodes CASTPGTGVDQPQHF.

In regard to this clonotype: A single base separates this from a much larger clone, so it may be a read error. As the CDR3 is not closed by the conserved phenylalanine or tryptophan, this likely results from a read error. This chain links TRBV20-1 with TRBJ1-6; the match to TRBD1 covers 10 bases. Germline values: CDR1 DFQATT, CDR2 SNEGSKA (reference sequence). The CDR3 spans 15 residues. J gave up 8 bases and V 2 bases, and 6 bases lay outside the gene matches. CDR3 in amino acids: CSARNDGTGDSPLHL. CDR3 coding DNA: TGCAGTGCTAGAAACGACGGGACAGGGGATTCACCCCTCCACTTG.

This clonotype was recorded many times. The chain uses TRBV29-1 and TRBJ1-1; TRBD1 is a possible D gene (5 bases). Germline CDR1 and CDR2: SQVTM and ANQGSEA. V was cut by 4 bases and J by 4 bases, with 10 bases left in between. CDR3 length equals 12 residues. CDR3 bases: TGCAGCGTTGCAGGGCAGTCCACTGAAGCTTTCTTT. This codes for CSVAGQSTEAFF.

Of note for this clonotype: A much larger clone differs by one base, so this may be a read error. The V gene is TRBV28, the J gene TRBJ2-6, with D possibly being TRBD1 (6 bases). The V end lost 5 bases, the J end lost 2 bases, and 10 bases lay between the germline ends. This CDR3 spans 15 amino acids. Germline V gives CDR1 MDHEN, CDR2 SYDVKM. The CDR3 reads CASSPDSPGANVLTF. CDR3 nucleotide sequence: TGTGCCAGCAGTCCGGACAGCCCTGGGGCCAACGTCCTGACTTTC.

This clonotype was detected ten times or more. The V and J genes are TRBV20-1 and TRBJ2-1; TRBD1 matches 7 bases. This CDR3 comprises 14 residues. CDR1 DFQATT and CDR2 SNEGSKA come from the germline V gene (reference sequence). J was trimmed by 2 bases and V by 2 bases; bases with no gene match: 3. The CDR3 loop reads CSARRQGPYNEQFF. The CDR3 nucleotides are TGCAGTGCTAGAAGACAGGGCCCCTACAATGAGCAGTTCTTC.

As concerns this clonotype: A much larger clonotype is one base distant, so this may be a read error. V is TRBV5-6 and J is TRBJ2-1, with 8 bases aligning to TRBD1. CDR3 length equals 15 residues. Germline CDR1 reads SGHDT; CDR2 reads YYEEEE. The DNA for the CDR3 is TGTGCCAGCAGCGACAGGACAGGGAACTACAATGAGCGGTTCTTC. Amino acid sequence: CASSDRTGNYNERFF.

This clonotype showed up many times. J is TRBJ2-4 and V is TRBV15; a weak D match, TRBD2 (5 bases). The CDR3 runs to 15 residues. The V end lost 0 bases, the J end lost 6 bases, and 12 bases lay between the germline ends. Germline assignment: CDR1 LNHNV and CDR2 YYDKDF (reference sequence). This chain's CDR3 is CATSRDGGLLNIQYF. The CDR3 DNA reads as TGTGCCACCAGCAGAGATGGCGGGCTGCTAAACATTCAGTACTTC.

This clonotype came up many times. This chain joins TRBV20-1 and TRBJ1-4; D is uncertain. This CDR3 is built from 14 residues. Trimming pared 3 bases from V and 5 bases from J, leaving 13 bases between. Germline V gene data show CDR1 as DFQATT and CDR2 as SNEGSKA (reference sequence). DNA of the CDR3: TGCAGTGCTAGTTGGAGTAGAGAGAATGAAAAACTGTTTTTT. Translation: CSASWSRENEKLFF.

This clonotype was seen only a few times. This sequence joins TRBV11-2 and TRBJ2-3, with 7 bases matching TRBD2. Germline loops: CDR1 SGHAT, CDR2 FQNNGV. The V gene end was trimmed by 2 bases and the J gene end by 1 base; junction bases not matched to a gene: 9. The CDR3 spans 17 residues. CDR3: CASSLRGRGGGTDTQYF. The CDR3 DNA reads TGTGCCAGCAGCTTAAGAGGCCGGGGAGGGGGCACAGATACGCAGTATTTT.

The rearrangement uses TRBV20-1 and TRBJ1-1; D is unresolved. Trimming removed 0 bases from V and 5 bases from J, with 16 bases in between. The germline V gene encodes CDR1 DFQATT and CDR2 SNEGSKA (reference sequence). The CDR3 has 15 amino acids. The chain's CDR3 is CSARDPRRVGTEAFF. The CDR3 nucleotides are TGCAGTGCTAGAGATCCCAGGCGGGTGGGGACTGAAGCTTTCTTT.

J is TRBJ2-5 and V is TRBV20-1; 7 bases are a match to TRBD1. The CDR3 totals 11 residues. Looked up from germline, CDR1 is DFQATT and CDR2 is SNEGSKA (reference sequence). This CDR3 reads CILRDRETQYF. The CDR3, as DNA: TGCATCCTCCGGGACAGAGAGACCCAGTACTTC.

This clonotype was seen many times. The V call is TRBV29-1, the J call TRBJ1-1, with unresolved D. Germline V gives CDR1 SQVTM, CDR2 ANQGSEA. CDR3 length: 15 amino acids. V dropped 7 bases and J dropped 0 bases, with 18 bases sitting between them. The CDR3 DNA is TGCAGCGCCCCTGCTGTCTCCCGCTTGAACACTGAAGCTTTCTTT. This codes for CSAPAVSRLNTEAFF.

The gene calls are TRBV5-1 and TRBJ1-2; D might be TRBD1 (5 bases). V lost 3 bases, J lost 8 bases, and 20 bases lay in between. This CDR3 comprises 15 residues. The germline V gene has CDR1 SGHRS and CDR2 YFSETQ. The CDR3 spells CASSSTDAVDSGYTF. CDR3 bases: TGCGCCAGCAGCTCCACGGACGCGGTTGACAGCGGCTACACCTTC.

This clonotype was detected only a few times. The rearrangement links TRBV27 to TRBJ2-5, with 13 bases that match TRBD2. J lost 3 bases, V lost 8 bases, and 12 bases had no gene match. In germline, CDR1 is MNHEY, CDR2 SMNVEV (reference sequence). The CDR3 is 17 residues long. The CDR3 sequence is CASPTSEGLAGKETQYF. In nucleotides, the CDR3 is TGTGCCAGCCCCACCTCTGAGGGACTAGCGGGAAAAGAGACCCAGTACTTC.

This clonotype was counted a few times. The V and J genes are TRBV20-1 and TRBJ2-7, with 8 bases matching TRBD2. Per the germline V gene, CDR1 is DFQATT and CDR2 is SNEGSKA (reference sequence). The CDR3 has 15 amino acids. The trim removed 2 bases at V and 1 base at J, leaving 7 bases unmatched. The CDR3 region has the DNA TGCAGTGCTAGACCGAATAGCGGGGCTTCCTACGAGCAGTACTTC. It translates to CSARPNSGASYEQYF.